Below are 21 T cell receptor beta chains sequenced from a single sample in a study of type 1 regulatory T cells. TCRdb called the reads again in MiXCR, with one record for every CDR3 protein. The sample records about 100,000 distinct CDR3 sequences, 25% to 40% being singletons. The specimen sequenced was CD4+ T cells, either the whole sample or a sorted fraction (not recorded which). The receptors originated from a human donor in good health.

The chain has TRBV5-6 and TRBJ2-5; D ambiguous. There are 16 residues in the CDR3. Germline CDR1 SGHDT, CDR2 YYEEEE. The V end lost 0 bases, the J end lost 4 bases, and 16 bases lay between the germline ends. The CDR3 nucleotides read TGTGCCAGCAGCTTGGACGGTCGTGGGAACGGAGAGACCCAGTACTTC. It codes for CASSLDGRGNGETQYF.

The V gene is TRBV15, the J gene TRBJ2-5; possible D gene TRBD2, 6 bases. V was trimmed by 0 bases and J by 5 bases, leaving 10 bases between them. Germline lookup yields CDR1 LNHNV and CDR2 YYDKDF (reference sequence). The CDR3 runs 14 residues. The CDR3 sequence: CATSRDTSRETQYF. Written as DNA, the CDR3 is TGTGCCACCAGCAGAGACACTAGCCGGGAGACCCAGTACTTC.

This clonotype was counted a few times. This chain connects TRBV12-3 or TRBV12-4 to TRBJ2-2; 8 positions agree with TRBD1. Trimming removed 8 bases from V and 5 bases from J; junction bases left unmatched: 16. This CDR3 has 17 residues. CDR3 region: CASGTGWGQGATGELFF. In DNA form, the CDR3 reads TGTGCCAGCGGCACGGGATGGGGGCAGGGGGCTACCGGGGAGCTGTTTTTT.

V usage is TRBV6-5 and J usage is TRBJ2-7; 9 bases match TRBD1. The trim removed 5 bases at V and 3 bases at J, leaving 5 bases unmatched. CDR3 length: 14 residues. Germline-derived CDR1 and CDR2 are MNHEY and SVGAGI. Here the CDR3 DNA reads TGTGCCAGCAGTAAGGGGGGACAGGGCTACGAGCAGTACTTC. Amino acids: CASSKGGQGYEQYF.

This clonotype was recorded a few times. The V gene is TRBV5-1, the J gene TRBJ2-5, with 11 bases matching TRBD1. The germline gives CDR1 SGHRS, CDR2 YFSETQ. V was clipped by 3 bases and J by 0 bases; unmatched bases: 4. CDR3 length: 16 residues. The CDR3, as DNA: TGCGCCAGCAGCTCTGGGACAGGGGGGTACCAAGAGACCCAGTACTTC. Translated: CASSSGTGGYQETQYF.

This clonotype turned up a few times. The chain couples TRBV5-4 to TRBJ1-6; D is perhaps TRBD1 (6 bases). V was cut by 9 bases and J by 4 bases, with 8 bases left in between. CDR1 SGHNT and CDR2 YYREEE come from the germline V gene (reference sequence). This CDR3 region has 12 residues. DNA for the CDR3: TGTGCCACCGGACAGTATAATTCACCCCTCCACTTT. It codes for CATGQYNSPLHF.

The chain recombines TRBV28 with TRBJ2-1; 8 bases are shared with TRBD2. CDR3 size: 16 residues. With V trimmed by 5 bases and J by 7 bases, 13 bases remained unmatched. Germline CDR1 reads MDHEN; CDR2 reads SYDVKM. The CDR3 loop reads CASSTPGGGVRNEQFF. For the CDR3, the DNA is TGTGCCAGCAGTACCCCCGGGGGGGGGGTCCGTAATGAGCAGTTCTTC.

The rearrangement links TRBV19 to TRBJ1-1; D possibly corresponds to TRBD1 (5 bases). Germline loops: CDR1 LNHDA, CDR2 SQIVND (reference sequence). The CDR3 has 16 amino acids. The germline V and J ends were trimmed by 3 bases and 2 bases, with 16 bases remaining between them. The CDR3 region has the DNA TGTGCCAGTAGTATGGGGTGGGGGAGACGAAACACTGAAGCTTTCTTT. Translated, it gives CASSMGWGRRNTEAFF. The variable domain in full, with the rest retrieved from reference TRBV19 and TRBJ1-1, is DGGITQSPKYLFRKEGQNVTLSCEQNLNHDAMYWYRQDPGQGLRLIYYSQIVNDFQKGDIAEGYSVSREKKESFPLTVTSAQKNPTAFYLCASSMGWGRRNTEAFFGQGTRLTVV.

The sample holds a few counts of this clonotype. V and J are TRBV2 and TRBJ1-1; D unclear. Trimming left V 7 bases short and J 6 bases short, with 9 bases between. Germline CDR1 and CDR2: SNHLY and FYNNEI. There are 11 residues in the CDR3. CDR3 region: CASKNGPEAFF. The CDR3 nucleotides are TGTGCCAGCAAGAATGGCCCTGAAGCTTTCTTT. Full variable domain (missing parts from reference TRBV2 and TRBJ1-1): EPEVTQTPSHQVTQMGQEVILRCVPISNHLYFYWYRQILGQKVEFLVSFYNNEISEKSEIFDDQFSVERPDGSNFTLKIRSTKLEDSAMYFCASKNGPEAFFGQGTRLTVV.

The rearrangement uses TRBV6-6 and TRBJ2-5, with D unclear. Germline V gene data show CDR1 as MNHNY and CDR2 as SVGAGI (reference sequence). V lost 2 bases and J lost 5, with 3 bases in between. CDR3 length: 11 residues. As DNA, the CDR3 is TGTGCCAGCAGTTACAGTGAGACCCAGTACTTC. Translated: CASSYSETQYF.

This clonotype came up a few times. The chain uses TRBV20-1 and TRBJ2-7; D uncertain. The germline V gene encodes CDR1 DFQATT and CDR2 SNEGSKA (reference sequence). V lost 6 bases and J lost 1, with 19 bases in between. The CDR3 totals 15 residues. CDR3 coding DNA: TGCAGTGCAACCAACACGGAAACTGATTCCTACGAGCAGTACTTC. The encoded protein is CSATNTETDSYEQYF.

The chain is built from TRBV6-2 or TRBV6-3 and TRBJ2-3, with D maybe TRBD2 (5 bases). Germline CDR1 is MNHEY and CDR2 is SVGEGT. Between the trimmed V and J ends, which lost 8 bases and 4 bases, there was a span of 16 bases. The CDR3 covers 14 residues. CDR3 protein: CASCLSGGADTQYF. The CDR3, as DNA: TGTGCCAGCTGCCTATCAGGAGGTGCAGATACGCAGTATTTT.

The chain carries TRBV20-1 and TRBJ2-1, with D possibly being TRBD1 or TRBD2 (6 bases each). The V end was cut by 0 bases, the J end by 8 bases, with 11 bases between. This CDR3 is 13 amino acids long. Germline V gene lookup returns CDR1 DFQATT and CDR2 SNEGSKA (reference sequence). This CDR3 reads CSAREGGRDEQFF. Written as DNA, the CDR3 is TGCAGTGCTAGAGAGGGGGGCAGGGATGAGCAGTTCTTC.

V and J are TRBV18 and TRBJ1-1, with 8 bases fitting TRBD1. V lost 4 bases, J lost 1 base, and 2 bases stayed unmatched. The V gene's germline CDR1 is KGHSH and CDR2 LQKENI. The CDR3 runs to 14 residues. CDR3 amino acids: CASSLGQGNTEAFF. CDR3 in DNA: TGTGCCAGCTCACTAGGACAGGGGAACACTGAAGCTTTCTTT.

The chain uses TRBV12-5 and TRBJ2-5; D remains ambiguous. This CDR3 contains 13 residues. The V end was cut by 4 bases, the J end by 4 bases, with 10 bases between. Looked up from germline, CDR1 is LGHNT and CDR2 is FRNRAP. CDR3 residues: CASGSGVPETQYF. DNA of the CDR3: TGTGCTAGTGGTTCCGGAGTGCCAGAGACCCAGTACTTC.

This clonotype was seen more than once but under ten times. The chain is built from TRBV12-3 or TRBV12-4 and TRBJ2-5; tentative D call: TRBD2 (5 bases). V was shortened by 5 bases and J by 0 bases, with 13 bases between the two germline ends. This CDR3 comprises 15 residues. The CDR3 DNA reads TGTGCCAGCAGTCCGAGGACGGGGTACCAAGAGACCCAGTACTTC. Translated: CASSPRTGYQETQYF.

The J gene is TRBJ1-1, the V gene TRBV20-1; no clear D gene. The CDR3 is made up of 10 amino acids. Per the germline V gene, CDR1 is DFQATT and CDR2 is SNEGSKA (reference sequence). Trimming left V 4 bases short and J 8 bases short, with 8 bases between. CDR3 bases: TGCAGTGCTACTAAACAGGAAGCTTTCTTT. Protein: CSATKQEAFF.

The rearrangement joins TRBV6-2 or TRBV6-3 to TRBJ2-3; D remains unclear. This CDR3 is 16 amino acids long. V was cut by 5 bases and J by 2 bases, with 17 bases left in between. CDR1 MNHEY and CDR2 SVGEGT come from the germline V gene. The DNA of the CDR3 is TGTGCCAGCAGTAGGAGCAACACCTATATCACAGATACGCAGTATTTT. Translating gives CASSRSNTYITDTQYF.

V usage is TRBV3-1 and J usage is TRBJ2-5; 7 bases align to TRBD2. The V segment lost 0 bases and the J segment 4 bases; nucleotides outside the gene matches: 2. CDR1 is LGHDT, CDR2 YNNKEL, per germline (reference sequence). The CDR3 length is 14 residues. For the CDR3, the DNA is TGTGCCAGCAGCCAAGAGACTAGCCGAGAGACCCAGTACTTC. Translation: CASSQETSRETQYF.

The rearrangement joins TRBV4-1 to TRBJ2-2; the D is unclear. The CDR3 has 15 residues. The V gene lost 0 bases and the J gene lost 4 bases, with 9 bases spanning the gap. The V gene's germline CDR1 is MGHRA and CDR2 YSYEKL. CDR3 nucleotide sequence: TGCGCCAGCAGCCAAGACACAACTATCACCGGGGAGCTGTTTTTT. Amino acid sequence: CASSQDTTITGELFF.

On this clonotype: A read error may account for a junction end that differs from germline. J is TRBJ2-5 and V is TRBV29-1; D is uncertain. CDR3 length: 13 amino acids. CDR1 is SQVTM and CDR2 is ANQGSEA in the germline V gene. The CDR3 coding sequence is TGCAGCGTTGCATCTCGATTAAGAGAGTCCCAGTACTTC. This sequence encodes CSVASRLRESQYF.